The following is a TCR beta chain sequence with its context. The antigen remains undetermined. Amplification used 60 Vbeta primers and 13 Jbeta primers. TCRdb keeps only in-frame clones here, not all; method: immunoSEQ multiplex PCR. The sample has a few hundred thousand clones, around 80% seen once; the top ten hold about 0.2%. These data are taken from a study of cytomegalovirus exposure and HLA in healthy donors. Findings and limits, study-wide: Of the V segments, some could not be distinguished, including TRBV6-2 and TRBV6-3, and were excluded. In a later analysis, TCR beta V- and J-gene trimming was associated with a missense DCLRE1C variant. Specificity of a few CMV-associated chains for CMV antigens was verified in vitro.

Germline V gene data show CDR1 as MNHEY and CDR2 as SVGAGI. V dropped 4 bases and J dropped 8 bases, with 14 bases sitting between them. This CDR3 is built from 14 residues. The sample was PBMCs. This rearrangement joins TRBV6-5 to TRBJ1-4; weak D call: TRBD1 (5 bases). The TCR originated in a girl aged 2-10 years in good health and CMV-seronegative. The CDR3 here is CASSSNSQGEKLFF. The CDR3 nucleotides are TGTGCCAGCAGTTCGAACTCCCAGGGAGAAAAACTGTTTTTT.